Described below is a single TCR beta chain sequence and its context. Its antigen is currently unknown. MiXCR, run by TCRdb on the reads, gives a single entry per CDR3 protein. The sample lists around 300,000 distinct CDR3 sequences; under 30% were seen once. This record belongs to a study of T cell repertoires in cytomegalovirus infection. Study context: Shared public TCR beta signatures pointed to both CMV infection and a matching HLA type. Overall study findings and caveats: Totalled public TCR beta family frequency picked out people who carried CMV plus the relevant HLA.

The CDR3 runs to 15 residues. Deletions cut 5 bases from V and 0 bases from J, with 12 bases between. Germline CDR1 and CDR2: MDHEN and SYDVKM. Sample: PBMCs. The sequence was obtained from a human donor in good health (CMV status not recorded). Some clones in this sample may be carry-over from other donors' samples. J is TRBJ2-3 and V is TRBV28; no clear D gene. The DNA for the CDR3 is TGTGCCAGCAGTCCCCCCGCCGGGAGCACAGATACGCAGTATTTT. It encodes CASSPPAGSTDTQYF.